These 16 T cell receptor beta chains originate from one sample sequenced in a study of identical twins. TCRdb used MiXCR to reprocess the 5' RACE reads, holding one entry per CDR3 protein. This table holds around 1.7 million distinct CDR3 sequences, less than 35% found once. Sequenced material: cord blood. These receptors all come from a newborn girl in good health.

To note about this clonotype: Sequence at one end of the junction differs from germline and may be a read error. J is TRBJ2-3 and V is TRBV7-2; TRBD2 matches 7 bases. In germline, CDR1 is SGHTA, CDR2 FQGNSA. This CDR3 comprises 16 residues. The CDR3 sequence: CASSPQRELSTDTRYF. CDR3 DNA sequence: TGTGCCAGCAGTCCCCAGCGGGAACTAAGCACAGATACGCGGTATTTT.

The rearrangement uses TRBV20-1 and TRBJ2-7, with D tentatively TRBD1 (6 bases). Germline V gene data show CDR1 as DFQATT and CDR2 as SNEGSKA (reference sequence). The CDR3 is 14 residues long. Trimming stripped 3 bases from V and 7 bases from J, with 19 bases between. The CDR3 is CSARGDIGHNEQYF. CDR3 DNA: TGCAGTGCTAGGGGGGACATAGGCCACAATGAGCAGTACTTC.

The CDR3 DNA reads TGTGCCAGCAGTTCACCCAGGCTCCAGGGCAAAGAGACCCAGTACTTC. Translation: CASSSPRLQGKETQYF. The J gene is TRBJ2-5, the V gene TRBV28, with D perhaps matching TRBD1 (5 bases). Trimming left V 4 bases short and J 3 bases short, with 18 bases between. The length of the CDR3 is 16 residues. Germline CDR1 MDHEN, CDR2 SYDVKM.

The J gene is TRBJ1-2, the V gene TRBV5-6, with unresolved D. The V and J ends lost 1 base and 5 bases respectively, with 12 bases between them. The CDR3 loop spans 14 amino acids. Germline CDR1 and CDR2: SGHDT and YYEEEE. The CDR3 loop is CASSLSQSQYGYTF. The CDR3, as DNA: TGTGCCAGCAGCTTGAGCCAGTCCCAATATGGCTACACCTTC.

As concerns this clonotype: A much larger clonotype is one base distant, so this may be a read error. The V call is TRBV28, the J call TRBJ2-5, with 10 bases aligning to TRBD2. The CDR3 spans 15 residues. Germline values: CDR1 MDHEN, CDR2 SYDVKM. V lost 6 bases and J lost 11; bases outside the gene matches: 15. For the CDR3, the DNA is TGTGCCAGCAGATTCCCGGGACTAGCGAACAATGAGCAGTACTTC. Its protein product is CASRFPGLANNEQYF.

The chain uses TRBV20-1 and TRBJ2-7; tentative D call: TRBD2 (6 bases). This CDR3 is built from 13 residues. Germline assignment: CDR1 DFQATT and CDR2 SNEGSKA (reference sequence). The V gene lost 5 bases and the J gene lost 4 bases, with 15 bases spanning the gap. The DNA of the CDR3 is TGCAGTGCTGGCAGGTTAGGGAGGTACGAGCAGTACTTC. This sequence encodes CSAGRLGRYEQYF.

The gene calls are TRBV29-1 and TRBJ1-3; 8 nucleotides agree with TRBD1. J was trimmed by 1 base and V by 5 bases; bases with no gene match: 7. Per the germline V gene, CDR1 is SQVTM and CDR2 is ANQGSEA. The CDR3 spans 15 residues. CDR3 sequence reads: CSVIPGGDSGNTIYF. For the CDR3, the DNA is TGCAGCGTTATTCCAGGGGGCGATTCTGGAAACACCATATATTTT.

This clonotype was observed a handful of times. The chain combines TRBV5-1 with TRBJ2-1; TRBD1 might be the D (6 bases). The CDR3 extends over 14 amino acids. Trimming cost V 2 bases and J 7 bases, with 13 bases left between them. Per the germline V gene, CDR1 is SGHRS and CDR2 is YFSETQ. The chain's CDR3 is CASSFTGSSNEQFF. The CDR3 nucleotides read TGCGCCAGCAGCTTCACAGGGTCGTCGAATGAGCAGTTCTTC. Drawing the rest from reference TRBV5-1 and TRBJ2-1, the complete variable domain is KAGVTQTPRYLIKTRGQQVTLSCSPISGHRSVSWYQQTPGQGLQFLFEYFSETQRNKGNFPGRFSGRQFSNSRSEMNVSTLELGDSALYLCASSFTGSSNEQFFGPGTRLTVL.

There are a few counts of this clonotype. V is TRBV20-1 and J is TRBJ2-7; 7 bases line up with TRBD2. The length of the CDR3 is 15 residues. Germline CDR1 reads DFQATT; CDR2 reads SNEGSKA (reference sequence). V trimming: 2 bases; J trimming: 6 bases; junction bases outside the gene matches: 13. CDR3 DNA: TGCAGTGCTAGACTCCCGCTGGCGGGGGTGTTCGAGCAGTACTTC. Amino acids: CSARLPLAGVFEQYF.

V and J are TRBV6-1 and TRBJ2-6, with D unclear. Germline V gene data show CDR1 as MNHNS and CDR2 as SASEGT. This CDR3 is 15 amino acids long. Trimming cost V 2 bases and J 0 bases, with 5 bases left between them. The CDR3 sequence: CASSELVSGANVLTF. The DNA of the CDR3 is TGTGCCAGCAGTGAATTGGTCTCTGGGGCCAACGTCCTGACTTTC.

This chain links TRBV2 with TRBJ1-6; D gene ambiguous. The V end lost 6 bases, the J end lost 7 bases, and 7 bases lay between the germline ends. This CDR3 spans 12 amino acids. Germline values: CDR1 SNHLY, CDR2 FYNNEI. This CDR3 reads CASRVINSPLHF. DNA for the CDR3: TGTGCCAGCAGAGTCATCAATTCACCCCTCCACTTT.

There are a few counts of this clonotype. V usage is TRBV27 and J usage is TRBJ1-1, with D uncertain. V was clipped by 0 bases and J by 3 bases, with 5 bases between them. Germline V gene lookup returns CDR1 MNHEY and CDR2 SMNVEV (reference sequence). The CDR3 loop spans 13 amino acids. CDR3 DNA sequence: TGTGCCAGCAGTTTATCGGCCGACACTGAAGCTTTCTTT. Amino acids: CASSLSADTEAFF.

The chain couples TRBV5-1 to TRBJ1-2; D ambiguous. The CDR3 spans 13 residues. The V and J ends lost 2 bases and 11 bases respectively, with 16 bases between them. Germline CDR1 and CDR2: SGHRS and YFSETQ. CDR3 protein: CASSLSGNPLYTF. In DNA, the CDR3 is TGCGCCAGCAGCTTATCGGGTAATCCCCTATACACCTTC.

The chain couples TRBV3-1 to TRBJ1-1, with D perhaps TRBD1 (5 bases). This CDR3 has 14 amino acids. The V end was cut by 6 bases, the J end by 0 bases, with 11 bases between. Looked up from germline, CDR1 is LGHDT and CDR2 is YNNKEL (reference sequence). The CDR3 reads CASSYYRLNTEAFF. The CDR3, as DNA: TGTGCCAGCAGTTACTACAGGCTGAACACTGAAGCTTTCTTT.

This clonotype was seen a few times. This sequence joins TRBV7-2 and TRBJ2-2; D perhaps matches TRBD2 (5 bases). V lost 3 bases, J lost 4 bases, and 12 bases lay in between. Germline-derived CDR1 and CDR2 are SGHTA and FQGNSA. CDR3 length: 15 residues. CDR3 sequence reads: CASSLALGSTGELFF. CDR3 sequence (DNA): TGTGCCAGCAGCTTGGCTTTGGGGAGCACCGGGGAGCTGTTTTTT.

This clonotype was recorded a few times. This chain joins TRBV20-1 and TRBJ2-3, with 11 positions matching TRBD2. This CDR3 spans 17 amino acids. The J segment lost 3 bases and the V segment lost 1 base, leaving 9 bases of the junction unmatched. Germline-derived CDR1 and CDR2 are DFQATT and SNEGSKA (reference sequence). The CDR3 nucleotides are TGCAGTGCTAGAGCTCCCCTAGCGGGGGGCGCTACAGATACGCAGTATTTT. This codes for CSARAPLAGGATDTQYF.